The entry below describes one T cell receptor beta chain. This specimen comes from a study of blood T cell repertoires in COVID-19. Clones were read by immunoSEQ multiplex PCR, and TCRdb kept only the in-frame ones, dropping some. The sample includes fewer than 200,000 clones, around 90% of them seen just once. The sequencing input was peripheral blood. The sequence was obtained from a man in his late teens or twenties with COVID-19, enrolled during active disease.

CDR3 amino acids: CASSLSGLGKHYGYTF. The CDR3 DNA reads TGTGCCAGCAGCTTATCTGGCTTGGGCAAGCACTATGGCTACACCTTC. The chain carries TRBV7-9 and TRBJ1-2; D remains ambiguous. In germline, CDR1 is SEHNR, CDR2 FQNEAQ (reference sequence). The CDR3 sequence is 16 residues long. V was clipped by 2 bases and J by 3 bases, with 16 bases between them.